Listed below are T cell receptor beta chains from one sample, sequenced in a study of blood T cell repertoires in COVID-19. TCRdb keeps only in-frame clones here, not all; method: immunoSEQ multiplex PCR. The table has about 51,000 clones, about 86% seen once. The sequencing sample was made of peripheral blood. The receptor set was obtained from a man aged 60 to 69 with acute or convalescent COVID-19. CDR3s leave out the opening cysteine and the closing phenylalanine or tryptophan.

v_call cdr3_aa
TRBV5-1 ASSPWDSLEDEQF
TRBV6-1 ASSEGNLAGLGETQY
TRBV7-2 ASSLQQANYGYT
TRBV7-8 ASTLRARTGANYGYT
TRBV6-1 ASSDRQAKNTEAF
TRBV27 ASSRLAGVPGEQY
TRBV6-5 ASTKIGRGTEAF
TRBV10-3 ATTGDTEAF
TRBV5-4 ASSSLQGNYGYT
TRBV29-1 SVEDPGLASL
TRBV6-5 ASSPRQGPAGELF
TRBV2 ASSEREYEQY
TRBV2 ASSGELAGYTDTQY
TRBV29-1 SYSRVVDNEQF
TRBV5-1 ASSFSGTGGTDTQY
TRBV9 ASSVGSGVGTDTQY
TRBV2 ASRARTGGGDEQY
TRBV5-1 ASSLRGDNYGYT
TRBV7-3 ASSLTGLRRHSPLH
TRBV27 ASSSYRGEKLF
TRBV27 ASSLGAANTGELF
TRBV4-3 ASSILPTSGFYEQY
TRBV27 ASALTDRNPPLH
TRBV3-1/TRBV3-2 ATRGTPQETQY
TRBV20-1 SARSGAEQF
TRBV7-9 ASSLAPGSTDTQY
TRBV5-6 ASTDDRAVYGYT
TRBV7-8 ASSPSGWEKLF
TRBV4-2 ASSQVQGSGYT
TRBV28 ASTTARDRVGAF
TRBV4-1 ASSQTDMSTGELF
TRBV3-1/TRBV3-2 ASSRFGNEQF
TRBV5-8 ASTAHTDTQY
TRBV7-2 ASRSDNSYNSPLH
TRBV4-3 ASSQDLPSPYGYT
TRBV12-3/TRBV12-4 ASRRITDTQY
TRBV4-2 ASSQDWRGHQPYEQY
TRBV20-1 SASLSDSAYEQY
TRBV24-1 ATSDPGTGNTGELF
TRBV10-1 ASSENEETGELF
TRBV19 ASSSRGGNTEAF
TRBV7-2 ASSLAGGGLPDTQY
TRBV27 ASSYVEVNSPLH
TRBV6-5 APRTWTANTEAF
TRBV2 ASSDIGTGGRGNIQY
TRBV5-4 ASSLIGQGYPGELF
TRBV2 ASSESFWGEDRF
TRBV5-3 ARSLRGPTNNEQF
TRBV7-2 ASSLAGADYEQY
TRBV3-1/TRBV3-2 ASSQSWGGTDTQY
TRBV5-1 ASSRDPQGTASYEQY
TRBV11-3 ASSSTGGGSSTQY
TRBV5-1 ASSSTRDFGGVQF
TRBV9 ASSPRGDPETQY
TRBV19 ASSINPSGADQPQH
TRBV6-5 ASSSPPGEQF
TRBV5-4 ASSGRLAGALLREQY
TRBV2 ASNAGGPSQGEQF